The clone carrying this T cell receptor (beta chain) was counted a single time. Trimming left V 2 bases short and J 5 bases short, with 15 bases between. Germline lookup yields CDR1 MNHEY and CDR2 SVGAGI. The CDR3 loop spans 15 amino acids. The data are from a study of control samples from healthy donors and cancer patients. Only in-frame clones appear in the TCRdb table, and some are missing; sequencing was by immunoSEQ multiplex PCR. The sample has 120,000 or so clones, 70% to 90% seen once. What was sequenced was blood. This TCR was sampled from a man aged 50 or older in good health. The chain joins TRBV6-5 to TRBJ2-5; TRBD2 is a possible D gene (7 bases). DNA of the CDR3: TGTGCCAGCAGTTACCCTCGCGGGGGCGTGGAGACCCAGTACTTC. The encoded protein is CASSYPRGGVETQYF.